This T cell receptor beta chain was sequenced during a study of identical twins. General study points: Out-of-frame TCR alpha sharing in monozygotic twins exceeded recombination model predictions. High-abundance cord blood beta clonotypes had fewer insertions; memory repertoires showed none.

This CDR3 region has 15 residues. Trimming at V came to 0 bases and at J to 7 bases, leaving 6 bases not matched to a gene. The germline V gene has CDR1 LNHNV and CDR2 YYDKDF (reference sequence). The table lists this clonotype with many counts. Its target is not known. TCRdb re-analysed the 5' RACE reads in MiXCR, keeping a single row per CDR3 protein. Found here are hundreds of thousands of distinct CDR3 sequences, approximately 6.1% of them singletons; the top ten hold approximately 2%. Material for sequencing was naive T cells sorted from blood. The rearrangement links TRBV15 to TRBJ1-5; 7 bases line up with TRBD1. The receptor comes from a man younger than 35 in good health. The CDR3 DNA reads as TGTGCCACCAGCAGAGATCGGGACAGTAAACAGCCCCAGCATTTT. It is translated as CATSRDRDSKQPQHF.